The table lists the clone carrying this T cell receptor beta chain with a count of one. This sample stems from a study of blood T cell repertoires in COVID-19. Study in general: The samples span acute and convalescent COVID-19 from the United States, Italy and Spain. T cells, B-cell-depleted T cells, or PBMCs supplied cDNA or gDNA.

As originally analysed: Estimates of nucleated cell counts were drawn from the amplification of reference gene primers. Libraries were prepared by immunoSEQ multiplex PCR; TCRdb keeps only in-frame clonotypes and omits some of them. The D gene and trimming were derived from the DNA, and the V and J assignments and clone size from that table. Among some 390,000 clones listed, approximately 86% were seen once. This receptor was identified in a human donor in a cohort sampled during active COVID-19. Specimen: peripheral blood.

The CDR3 DNA reads TGTGCCAGCACCCCGTCGATCCTACAGGGGTGGATAATGTACGAGCAGTACTTC. This encodes CASTPSILQGWIMYEQYF. The chain has TRBV2 and TRBJ2-7; the match to TRBD1 covers 7 bases. Trimming at V came to 7 bases and at J to 4 bases, leaving 22 bases not matched to a gene. The CDR3 consists of 18 residues. Germline assignment: CDR1 SNHLY and CDR2 FYNNEI.